The present T cell receptor (beta chain) was sequenced within a study of post-analysis software for immune sequencing data. Presence of unique molecular identifiers characterized the TCR beta cDNA libraries. TCRdb redid the calling of the PCR reads with MiXCR, one entry per CDR3 protein. The sample has some 690,000 distinct CDR3 sequences, roughly three fifths seen once. The sample holds one count of this clonotype. Its antigen is as yet unknown. This CDR3 is 12 amino acids long. V lost 3 bases to trimming and J lost 5 bases, with 10 bases between them. From germline, CDR1 is DFQATT and CDR2 SNEGSKA (reference sequence). Study-wide findings and caveats: Patients carried five TRBV segments more frequently than controls did, and TRBV5-6, TRBV5-1 and TRBV20-1 were among them.

The rearrangement uses TRBV20-1 and TRBJ1-2, with D possibly being TRBD1 (6 bases). The sequence was collected from a girl aged 2 to 10 with multiple sclerosis. The sample taken for sequencing was blood. The CDR3 DNA reads TGCAGTGCTAGTTACCAGGGGTATGGCTACACCTTC. Amino acid sequence: CSASYQGYGYTF.